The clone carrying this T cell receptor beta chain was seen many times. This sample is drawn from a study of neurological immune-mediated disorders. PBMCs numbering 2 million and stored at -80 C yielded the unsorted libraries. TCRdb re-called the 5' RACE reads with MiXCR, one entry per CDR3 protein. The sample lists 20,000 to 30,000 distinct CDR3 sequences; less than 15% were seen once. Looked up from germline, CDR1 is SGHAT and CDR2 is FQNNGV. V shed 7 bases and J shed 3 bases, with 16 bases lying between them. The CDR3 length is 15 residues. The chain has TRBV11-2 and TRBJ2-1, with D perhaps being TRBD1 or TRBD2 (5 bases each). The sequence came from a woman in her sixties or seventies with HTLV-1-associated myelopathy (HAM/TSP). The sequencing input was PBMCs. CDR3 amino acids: CASTETGPLYNEQFF. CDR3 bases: TGTGCCAGCACGGAGACGGGGCCTCTCTACAATGAGCAGTTCTTC. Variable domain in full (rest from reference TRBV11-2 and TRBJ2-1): EAGVAQSPRYKIIEKRQSVAFWCNPISGHATLYWYQQILGQGPKLLIQFQNNGVVDDSQLPKDRFSAERLKGVDSTLKIQPAKLEDSAVYLCASTETGPLYNEQFFGPGTRLTVL.